This passage covers 7 T cell receptor beta chains from one sample sequenced in a study of T cells in tumors and immune-related adverse events. TCRdb keeps only in-frame clones here, not all; method: immunoSEQ multiplex PCR. This table holds about 22,000 clones, about 90% found once. The sample consisted of lymph node tissue, taken from a patient treated with anti-PD-1 therapy. The source of these receptors is a female donor with metastatic renal cell carcinoma.

V gene TRBV7-8 combines with J gene TRBJ1-1; TRBD1 matches at 8 bases. Trimming cost V 1 base and J 4 bases; bases outside gene matches: 5. The CDR3 contains 15 residues. The germline V gene has CDR1 SGHVS and CDR2 FQNEAQ. This chain's CDR3 is CASSLVQGAATEAFF. The CDR3 DNA is TGTGCCAGCAGCTTAGTTCAGGGGGCTGCCACTGAAGCTTTCTTT.

The V call is TRBV6-6, the J call TRBJ1-2, with 9 bases that match TRBD1. The CDR3 covers 13 residues. V was clipped by 6 bases and J by 6 bases; unmatched bases: 5. Germline loops: CDR1 MNHNY, CDR2 SVGAGI (reference sequence). The chain's CDR3 is CASRLGTGHGYTF. The CDR3 coding sequence is TGTGCCAGCAGGCTCGGGACAGGGCATGGCTACACCTTC.

The rearrangement joins TRBV10-3 to TRBJ1-5; D gene unclear. The CDR3 runs 13 residues. Germline V CDR1 and CDR2: ENHRY, SYGVKD. V dropped 4 bases and J dropped 5 bases, with 9 bases sitting between them. CDR3 protein: CAISAGRDQPQHF. The CDR3 nucleotides read TGTGCCATCAGTGCGGGGAGGGATCAGCCCCAGCATTTT.

The V gene is TRBV7-8, the J gene TRBJ2-5; tentatively, D is TRBD1 or TRBD2 (6 bases each). V lost 1 base and J 2 bases, leaving 14 bases between the germline ends. The CDR3 is made up of 16 amino acids. Germline CDR1 is SGHVS and CDR2 is FQNEAQ. CDR3 nucleotide sequence: TGTGCCAGCAGCTTAGGGCTAGAGGGGGGACAAGAGACCCAGTACTTC. Its translation: CASSLGLEGGQETQYF.

The chain uses TRBV7-9 and TRBJ2-5, with 9 bases aligning to TRBD2. The length of the CDR3 is 17 residues. Trimming at V came to 3 bases and at J to 3 bases, leaving 11 bases not matched to a gene. CDR1 is SEHNR and CDR2 is FQNEAQ in the germline V gene (reference sequence). CDR3 nucleotide sequence: TGTGCCAGCAGCTTTAATCCGAGACTAGCGGAAGAAGAGACCCAGTACTTC. This translates into CASSFNPRLAEEETQYF.

The genes are TRBV5-1 and TRBJ1-4, with D unclear. V lost 0 bases to trimming and J lost 12 bases, with 15 bases between them. Germline V gives CDR1 SGHRS, CDR2 YFSETQ. The CDR3 has 14 residues. CDR3 nucleotides: TGCGCCAGCAGCTTGGAAGAGGGTACGGTGGAACTGTTTTTT. It is translated as CASSLEEGTVELFF.

This chain links TRBV9 with TRBJ1-2, with D unclear. The CDR3 extends over 14 amino acids. CDR1 is SGDLS and CDR2 is YYNGEE in the germline V gene. Trimming cost V 0 bases and J 0 bases, with 6 bases left between them. The CDR3, as DNA: TGTGCCAGCAGCGTAGGTCAGACTAACTATGGCTACACCTTC. Protein sequence: CASSVGQTNYGYTF.